These T cell receptor beta chains were read from a single sample in a study of cytotoxic CD8 clonotypes in ibrutinib-treated CLL. TCRdb keeps only in-frame clones here, not all; method: immunoSEQ multiplex PCR. Here the sample spans just over 200,000 clones, 75% to 80% being singletons. The source material was PBMCs, sampled after 12 months of ibrutinib treatment. Source of these receptors: a human donor with chronic lymphocytic leukemia. CDR3s include the opening cysteine and the closing phenylalanine or tryptophan. Each record gives: J gene, D gene, V gene, clone size, CDR3 protein, CDR3 DNA. D genes are given only for firm matches. Not every row has a clone size; where given, it reads once, few, many or a size class.

TRBJ2-2 | - | TRBV9 | - | CASSQRTGELFF | TGTGCCAGCAGCCAAAGGACCGGGGAGCTGTTTTTT
TRBJ2-2 | - | TRBV11-3 | - | CASKGRGNTGELFF | TGTGCCAGCAAGGGTCGGGGGAACACCGGGGAGCTGTTTTTT
TRBJ1-1 | - | TRBV5-6 | - | CASSLRSGVYTEAFF | TGTGCCAGCAGCTTGAGGTCAGGAGTTTACACTGAAGCTTTCTTT
TRBJ1-1 | TRBD1 | TRBV5-6 | - | CASSRGQGAVEAFF | TGTGCCAGCAGCCGAGGACAGGGGGCAGTTGAAGCTTTCTTT
TRBJ2-1 | TRBD2 | TRBV29-1 | - | CSVKAGGPYNEQFF | TGCAGCGTCAAAGCGGGAGGGCCCTACAATGAGCAGTTCTTC
TRBJ1-2 | - | TRBV27 | - | CASSLSVYYGYTF | TGTGCCAGCAGTTTATCCGTCTACTATGGCTACACCTTC
TRBJ2-1 | TRBD2 | TRBV5-4 | - | CASSLGGLAGYNEQFF | TGTGCCAGCAGCTTGGGGGGACTAGCGGGTTACAATGAGCAGTTCTTC
TRBJ2-7 | - | TRBV11-2 | - | CASSLDVDRISYEQYF | TGTGCCAGCAGCTTAGATGTCGACAGGATCTCCTACGAGCAGTACTTC
TRBJ2-7 | - | TRBV28 | - | CATTRGRSYEQYF | TGTGCCACAACTCGGGGTAGGTCCTACGAGCAGTACTTC
TRBJ1-5 | - | TRBV18 | - | CASSLSDTNQPQHF | TGTGCCAGCTCCCTATCGGATACCAATCAGCCCCAGCATTTT
TRBJ2-7 | - | TRBV6-5 | once | CASSYSGGTYEQYF | TGTGCCAGCAGTTACTCCGGGGGTACCTACGAGCAGTACTTC
TRBJ1-1 | TRBD1 | TRBV18 | few | CASSPKGTGVNTEAFF | TGTGCCAGCTCACCGAAAGGGACAGGTGTGAACACTGAAGCTTTCTTT
TRBJ2-5 | - | TRBV5-1 | - | CASSLGGWQETQYF | TGCGCCAGCAGCCTCGGGGGCTGGCAAGAGACCCAGTACTTC
TRBJ1-2 | TRBD1 | TRBV7-6 | once | CASSLSGGFDYGYTF | TGTGCCAGCAGCTTATCAGGGGGCTTCGACTATGGCTACACCTTC
TRBJ2-3 | - | TRBV6-5 | - | CASSYSMEGGDTQYF | TGTGCCAGCAGTTACTCTATGGAGGGCGGGGATACGCAGTATTTT
TRBJ2-7 | - | TRBV28 | - | CASTSSYEQYF | TGTGCCAGCACTTCTTCCTACGAGCAGTACTTC
TRBJ1-5 | - | TRBV6-1 | - | CASFSGIPQPQHF | TGTGCCAGCTTTTCAGGCATCCCGCAGCCCCAGCATTTT
TRBJ1-5 | - | TRBV5-1 | - | CASSLEGIQPQHF | TGCGCCAGCAGCTTGGAGGGAATCCAGCCCCAGCATTTT
TRBJ2-2 | TRBD1 | TRBV7-2 | - | CASSQDRARELFF | TGTGCCAGCAGCCAAGACAGGGCCCGGGAGCTGTTTTTT
TRBJ2-7 | - | TRBV5-5 | - | CASSVSRDNPSYEQYF | TGTGCCAGCAGCGTGAGCCGGGACAACCCATCCTACGAGCAGTACTTC
TRBJ2-1 | TRBD1 | TRBV11-2 | - | CASSQLGTGPNEQFF | TGTGCCAGCAGCCAATTAGGGACAGGGCCCAATGAGCAGTTCTTC
TRBJ2-6 | - | TRBV2 | - | CASSTSRGRLWGGANVLTF | TGTGCCAGCAGTACTTCCCGGGGGAGGCTATGGGGTGGGGCCAACGTCCTGACTTTC
TRBJ1-2 | - | TRBV5-1 | once | CASSLPTRGYTF | TGCGCCAGCAGCTTGCCGACAAGAGGCTACACCTTC
TRBJ1-5 | - | TRBV27 | - | CASSFNLKQPQHF | TGTGCCAGCAGTTTCAATCTAAAGCAGCCCCAGCATTTT
TRBJ2-7 | TRBD1 | TRBV6-1 | - | CASSKELGQGLEQYF | TGTGCCAGCAGTAAAGAGCTGGGACAGGGATTGGAGCAGTACTTC
TRBJ2-7 | TRBD2 | TRBV5-1 | - | CASSLSLAGYEQYF | TGCGCCAGCAGCTTGTCGCTAGCGGGATACGAGCAGTACTTC
TRBJ2-7 | TRBD2 | TRBV28 | - | CASSLEVAGGREQYF | TGTGCCAGCAGTTTGGAAGTAGCGGGAGGCAGGGAGCAGTACTTC
TRBJ2-7 | - | TRBV2 | - | CASTVEGFSYEQYF | TGTGCCAGCACTGTGGAGGGATTCTCCTACGAGCAGTACTTC
TRBJ2-1 | TRBD2 | TRBV6-4 | - | CASTKTSGGADEQFF | TGTGCCAGCACCAAAACTAGCGGGGGGGCCGATGAGCAGTTCTTC
TRBJ2-2 | - | TRBV29-1 | - | CSVEPRGTAGELFF | TGCAGCGTTGAACCAAGGGGAACGGCCGGGGAGCTGTTTTTT
TRBJ1-5 | TRBD1 | TRBV7-9 | - | CASSFSGTDLYSNQPQHF | TGTGCCAGCAGCTTCTCCGGGACAGACTTGTATAGCAATCAGCCCCAGCATTTT
TRBJ2-2 | TRBD1 | TRBV6-1 | many | CAIKRQGADTGELFF | TGTGCCATCAAAAGACAGGGGGCTGACACCGGGGAGCTGTTTTTT
TRBJ1-2 | TRBD1 | TRBV6-5 | once | CASSSQGALAYGYTF | TGTGCCAGCAGTTCGCAGGGGGCGCTTGCCTATGGCTACACCTTC
TRBJ1-5 | - | TRBV28 | few | CASILGIGQPQHF | TGTGCCAGTATTCTGGGTATCGGGCAGCCCCAGCATTTT
TRBJ1-5 | - | TRBV30 | - | CAWSPEGNQPQHF | TGTGCCTGGAGCCCCGAAGGCAATCAGCCCCAGCATTTT
TRBJ2-3 | TRBD1 | TRBV5-1 | - | CASSLGDRGRGDTQYF | TGCGCCAGCAGCTTAGGGGACAGGGGGCGCGGTGATACGCAGTATTTT
TRBJ2-1 | - | TRBV25-1 | - | CASSEWRVQRDGEQFF | TGTGCCAGCAGTGAATGGAGGGTCCAAAGAGACGGTGAGCAGTTCTTC
TRBJ2-7 | - | TRBV7-2 | few | CASSLKAGYEQYF | TGTGCCAGCAGCTTAAAGGCCGGGTACGAGCAGTACTTC
TRBJ1-5 | TRBD1 | TRBV18 | few | CASSPGGGALNQPQHF | TGTGCCAGCTCACCAGGAGGGGGCGCGCTAAATCAGCCCCAGCATTTT
TRBJ2-5 | - | TRBV6-5 | - | CASSSIETGKETQYF | TGTGCCAGCAGTTCTATTGAGACAGGAAAAGAGACCCAGTACTTC
TRBJ2-3 | TRBD2 | TRBV27 | - | CASSSRLAGGDTQYF | TGTGCCAGCAGTTCCCGACTAGCGGGAGGGGATACGCAGTATTTT
TRBJ2-1 | - | TRBV6-5 | few | CASSRNNEQFF | TGTGCCAGCAGTCGTAACAATGAGCAGTTCTTC
TRBJ2-7 | - | TRBV28 | - | CASSRFYEQYF | TGTGCCAGCAGCCGCTTCTACGAGCAGTACTTC
TRBJ2-7 | - | TRBV5-8 | - | CASSLVGYEQYF | TGTGCCAGCAGCTTGGTAGGCTACGAGCAGTACTTC
TRBJ2-3 | - | TRBV21-1 | - | CASSRQGPSTDTQYF | TGTGCCAGCAGTCGACAGGGGCCATCGACAGATACGCAGTATTTT
TRBJ2-5 | - | TRBV7-9 | - | CASSPRRGQETQYF | TGTGCCAGCAGCCCGAGACGGGGGCAAGAGACCCAGTACTTC
TRBJ2-1 | - | TRBV7-2 | - | CASSPGPYNEQFF | TGTGCCAGCAGCCCGGGACCCTACAATGAGCAGTTCTTC
TRBJ2-7 | - | TRBV18 | - | CASSLSIYEQYF | TGTGCCAGCTCATTATCTATCTACGAGCAGTACTTC
TRBJ1-1 | - | TRBV13 | - | CASSRTQNTEAFF | TGTGCCAGCAGCAGAACACAGAACACTGAAGCTTTCTTT
TRBJ2-3 | TRBD2 | TRBV4-1 | - | CASSLAGSTDTQYF | TGCGCCAGCAGCTTAGCGGGGTCTACAGATACGCAGTATTTT
TRBJ2-3 | - | TRBV6-5 | - | CASSYSRQSTDTQYF | TGTGCCAGCAGTTACTCCCGGCAGAGCACAGATACGCAGTATTTT
TRBJ2-3 | - | TRBV7-2 | - | CASNRYARITDTQYF | TGTGCCAGCAACAGGTACGCGCGGATCACAGATACGCAGTATTTT
TRBJ2-1 | - | TRBV6-1 | - | CASSAHTYNEQFF | TGTGCCAGCAGCGCTCATACCTACAATGAGCAGTTCTTC
TRBJ2-5 | TRBD2 | TRBV7-9 | few | CASSLEGSGEETQYF | TGTGCCAGCAGCTTAGAGGGTAGCGGGGAAGAGACCCAGTACTTC
TRBJ1-1 | - | TRBV29-1 | many | CSVGSMMNTEAFF | TGCAGCGTTGGTTCGATGATGAACACTGAAGCTTTCTTT
TRBJ1-5 | - | TRBV29-1 | - | CSVARDTDQPQHF | TGCAGCGTTGCCCGGGACACAGATCAGCCCCAGCATTTT
TRBJ1-1 | TRBD1 | TRBV19 | - | CASSLGGTATFF | TGTGCCAGTAGTCTGGGCGGGACAGCTACTTTCTTT
TRBJ2-1 | - | TRBV7-7 | - | CASSFQTGDEQFF | TGTGCTAGCAGCTTTCAGACCGGGGATGAGCAGTTCTTC
TRBJ2-7 | TRBD2 | TRBV7-2 | - | CASSLVGAGGYEQYF | TGTGCCAGCAGCTTAGTCGGAGCGGGGGGCTACGAGCAGTACTTC